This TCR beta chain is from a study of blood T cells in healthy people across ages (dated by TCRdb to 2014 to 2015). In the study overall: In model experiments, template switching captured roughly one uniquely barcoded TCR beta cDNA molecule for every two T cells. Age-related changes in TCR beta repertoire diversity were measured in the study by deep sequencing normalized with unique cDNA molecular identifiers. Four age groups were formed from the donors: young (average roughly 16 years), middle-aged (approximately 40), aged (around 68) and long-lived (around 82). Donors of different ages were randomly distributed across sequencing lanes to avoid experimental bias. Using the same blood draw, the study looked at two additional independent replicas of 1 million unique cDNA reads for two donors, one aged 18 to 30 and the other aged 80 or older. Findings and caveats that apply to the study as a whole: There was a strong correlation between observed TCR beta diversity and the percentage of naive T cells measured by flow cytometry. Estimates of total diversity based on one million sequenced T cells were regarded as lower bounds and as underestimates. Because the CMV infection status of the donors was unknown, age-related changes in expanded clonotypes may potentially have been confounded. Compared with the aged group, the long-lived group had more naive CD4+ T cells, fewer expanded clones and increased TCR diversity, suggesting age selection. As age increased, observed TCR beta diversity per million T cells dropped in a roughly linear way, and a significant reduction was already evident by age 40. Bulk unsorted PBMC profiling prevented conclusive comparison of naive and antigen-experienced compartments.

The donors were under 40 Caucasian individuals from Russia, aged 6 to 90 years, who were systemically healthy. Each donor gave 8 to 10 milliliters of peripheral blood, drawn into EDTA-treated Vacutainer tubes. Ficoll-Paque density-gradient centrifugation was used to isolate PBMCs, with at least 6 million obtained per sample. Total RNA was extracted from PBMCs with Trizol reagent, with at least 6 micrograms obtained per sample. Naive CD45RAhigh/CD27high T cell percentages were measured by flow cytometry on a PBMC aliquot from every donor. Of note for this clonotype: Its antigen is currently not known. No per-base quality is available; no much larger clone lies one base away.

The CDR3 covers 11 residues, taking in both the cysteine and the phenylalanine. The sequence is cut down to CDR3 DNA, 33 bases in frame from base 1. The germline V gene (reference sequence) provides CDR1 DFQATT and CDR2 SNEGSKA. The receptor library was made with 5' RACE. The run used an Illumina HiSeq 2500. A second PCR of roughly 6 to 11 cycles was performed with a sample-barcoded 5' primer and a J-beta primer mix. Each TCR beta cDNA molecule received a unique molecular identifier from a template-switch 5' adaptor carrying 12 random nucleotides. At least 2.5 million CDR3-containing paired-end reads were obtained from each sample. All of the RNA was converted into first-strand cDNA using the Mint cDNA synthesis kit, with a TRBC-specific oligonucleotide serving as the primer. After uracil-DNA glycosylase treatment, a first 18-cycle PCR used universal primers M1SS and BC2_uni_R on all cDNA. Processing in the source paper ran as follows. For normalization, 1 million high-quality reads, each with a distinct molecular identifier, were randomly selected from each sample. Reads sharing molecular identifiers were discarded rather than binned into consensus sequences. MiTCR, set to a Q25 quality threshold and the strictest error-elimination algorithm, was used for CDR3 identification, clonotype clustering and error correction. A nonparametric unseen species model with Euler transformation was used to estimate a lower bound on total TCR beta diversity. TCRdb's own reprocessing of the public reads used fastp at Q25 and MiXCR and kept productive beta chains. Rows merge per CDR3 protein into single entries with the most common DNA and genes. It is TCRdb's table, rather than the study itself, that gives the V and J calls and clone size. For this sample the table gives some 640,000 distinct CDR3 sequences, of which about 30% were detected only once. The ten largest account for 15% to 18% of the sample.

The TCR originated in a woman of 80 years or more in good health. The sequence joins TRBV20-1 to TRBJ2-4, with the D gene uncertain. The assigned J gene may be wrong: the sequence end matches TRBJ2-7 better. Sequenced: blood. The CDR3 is CSAHLGDEQYF. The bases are TGCAGTGCCCATCTGGGCGACGAGCAGTACTTC.